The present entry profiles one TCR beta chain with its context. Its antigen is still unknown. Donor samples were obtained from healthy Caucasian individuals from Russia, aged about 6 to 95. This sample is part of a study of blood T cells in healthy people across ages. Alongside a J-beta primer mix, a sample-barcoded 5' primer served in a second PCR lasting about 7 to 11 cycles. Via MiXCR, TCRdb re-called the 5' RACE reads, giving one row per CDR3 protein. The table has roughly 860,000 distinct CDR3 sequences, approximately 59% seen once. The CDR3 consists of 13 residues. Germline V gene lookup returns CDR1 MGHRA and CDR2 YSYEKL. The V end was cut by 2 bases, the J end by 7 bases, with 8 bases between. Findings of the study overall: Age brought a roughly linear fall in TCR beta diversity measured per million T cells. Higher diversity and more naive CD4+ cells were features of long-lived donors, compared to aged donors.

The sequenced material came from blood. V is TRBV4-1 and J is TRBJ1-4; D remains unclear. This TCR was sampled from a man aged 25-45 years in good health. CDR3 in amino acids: CASSQTVSEKLFF. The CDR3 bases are TGCGCCAGCAGCCAAACTGTCAGTGAAAAACTGTTTTTT.